This T cell receptor (beta chain) is from a study of lymphopenia after photon versus proton radiotherapy. Assay: immunoSEQ multiplex PCR; the TCRdb copy retains only in-frame clones and omits some. The sample lists approximately 170,000 clones; around nine tenths were seen once. The germline gives CDR1 GTSNPN, CDR2 SVGIG (reference sequence). V was cut by 4 bases and J by 3 bases, with 13 bases left in between. The CDR3 is 13 amino acids. V gene TRBV30 combines with J gene TRBJ2-7, with D possibly matching TRBD2 (6 bases). This material consisted of peripheral blood, taken from a patient treated with photon-based radiotherapy. This clonotype was sampled from a man in his fifties with gastric cancer. CDR3 region: CAWKKEGIYEQYF. As DNA, the CDR3 is TGTGCCTGGAAGAAGGAGGGTATCTACGAGCAGTACTTC. The whole variable domain, filled in from reference TRBV30 and TRBJ2-7, reads SQTIHQWPATLVQPVGSPLSLECTVEGTSNPNLYWYRQAAGRGLQLLFYSVGIGQISSEVPQNLSASRPQDRQFILSSKKLLLSDSGFYLCAWKKEGIYEQYFGPGTRLTVT.